This T cell receptor (beta chain) emerged from a study of post-analysis software for immune sequencing data. Points from the study as a whole: In patients, about 5 TRBV segments were more frequent than in controls, with TRBV5-6, TRBV5-1 and TRBV20-1 among them.

The V and J ends lost 3 bases and 11 bases, in that order; junction bases with no gene match: 13. CDR1 and CDR2 (germline): SGHTA, FQGNSA. This CDR3 region has 16 residues. Carried by the TCR beta cDNA libraries were unique molecular identifiers. TCRdb ran MiXCR on the PCR reads and lists one entry per CDR3 protein. The profile shows a few hundred thousand distinct CDR3 sequences, around 40% of them singletons. About this clonotype itself: The antigen is unknown.

J is TRBJ1-1 and V is TRBV7-2, with 12 bases aligning to TRBD1. This clonotype originated in a girl aged 10-17 years with multiple sclerosis. The sequencing input was blood. This chain's CDR3 is CASSLAGTGGGLGAFF. As DNA, the CDR3 is TGTGCCAGCAGCTTGGCCGGGACAGGGGGCGGCTTGGGGGCTTTCTTT.